The clone carrying this TCR beta chain has at least ten counts. Its antigen is currently unknown. The sample is drawn from a study of Graves' ophthalmopathy and Graves' hyperthyroidism. Study conclusions and caveats: The majority of expanded thyroid clonotypes above 0.001 frequency also occurred in blood. Ophthalmopathy progression prediction by the model yielded a sensitivity of about 68% and a specificity of approximately 72%.

Amplification from RNA transcripts yielded the TCR beta CDR3 regions. HTBI-primed first-round RT-PCR preceded second-round multiplex PCR. TCRdb redid the calling of the multiplex PCR reads with MiXCR, one entry per CDR3 protein. The data contain under 250,000 distinct CDR3 sequences, around 30% of them singletons. Ophthalmopathy donors were characterized by moderate-to-severe activity, CAS of at least 3, NOSPECS of at least 4, and duration under 3 months. Other autoimmune diseases, uncontrolled infections, pregnancy or lactation led to the exclusion of patients. CDR1 is MDHEN and CDR2 is SYDVKM in the germline V gene. V was trimmed by 7 bases and J by 3 bases, leaving 13 bases between them. The CDR3 length is 13 residues.

The chain couples TRBV28 to TRBJ2-7; TRBD2 might be the D (7 bases). Material: peripheral blood. The clonotype originates from a man aged 45-65 years with Graves' ophthalmopathy. The CDR3 region is CASTGGGGYEQYF. The CDR3 bases are TGTGCCAGCACCGGGGGCGGGGGCTACGAGCAGTACTTC. Together with reference TRBV28 and TRBJ2-7, the CDR3 gives the full variable domain: DVKVTQSSRYLVKRTGEKVFLECVQDMDHENMFWYRQDPGLGLRLIYFSYDVKMKEKGDIPEGYSVSREKKERFSLILESASTNQTSMYLCASTGGGGYEQYFGPGTRLTVT.